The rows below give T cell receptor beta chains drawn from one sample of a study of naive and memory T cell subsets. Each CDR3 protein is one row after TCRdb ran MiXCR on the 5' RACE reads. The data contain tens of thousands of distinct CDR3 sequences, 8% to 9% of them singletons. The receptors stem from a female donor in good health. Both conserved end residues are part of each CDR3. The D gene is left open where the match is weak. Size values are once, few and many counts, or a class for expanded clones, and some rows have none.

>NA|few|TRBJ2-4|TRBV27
TGTGCCAGCAGTTTATCCCCTCCCCCGGGGGCGGCCACCCTAGCCAAAAACATTCAGTACTTC
CASSLSPPPGAATLAKNIQYF
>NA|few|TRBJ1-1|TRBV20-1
TGCAGTGCCTTTAACTCGGAGCGTGCTGAAGCTTTCTTT
CSAFNSERAEAFF
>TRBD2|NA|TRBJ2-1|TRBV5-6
TGTGCCAGTAGCCGCGGACTAGCGGGGCTGGATGAGCAGTTCTTC
CASSRGLAGLDEQFF
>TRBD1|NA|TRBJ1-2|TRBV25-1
TGTGCCAGCAGTCCACCGGGTGGAGGACAGGGGGCTTTCGGCTACACCTTC
CASSPPGGGQGAFGYTF
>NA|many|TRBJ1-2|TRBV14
TGTGCCAGCAGCCAAGATCAAAGGAATGACGGTGGCTACACCTTC
CASSQDQRNDGGYTF
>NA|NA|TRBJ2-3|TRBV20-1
TGCAGTGCTAGAATTATCGATACGCAGTATTTT
CSARIIDTQYF
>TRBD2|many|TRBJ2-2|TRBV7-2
TGTGCCAGCAGCTTAAACGCGGGAGTAGGAACCGGGGAGCTGTTTTTT
CASSLNAGVGTGELFF
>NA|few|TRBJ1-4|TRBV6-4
TGTGCCAGCGCTTTGACGGGGCAGGCCTCTGAAAAACTGTTTTTT
CASALTGQASEKLFF
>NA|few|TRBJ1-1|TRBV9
TGTGCCAGCAGCCCCTGGACAGCGAACACTGAAGCTTTCTTT
CASSPWTANTEAFF
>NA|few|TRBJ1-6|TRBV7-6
TGTGCCAGCAGCCTTAGCTCAGGGAGGTTGAATTCACCCCTCCACTTT
CASSLSSGRLNSPLHF
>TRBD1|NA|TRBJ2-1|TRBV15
TGTGCCACCAGCAGAGACCGGGGACAGGGGGCTTCCTACAATGGGCAGTTCTTC
CATSRDRGQGASYNGQFF
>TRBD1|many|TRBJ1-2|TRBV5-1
TGCGCCAGCAGCCCGAGGACAGGGCGATCCAACTATGGCTACACCTTC
CASSPRTGRSNYGYTF
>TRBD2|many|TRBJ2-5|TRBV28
TGTGCCAGCAGTATGAGCGGGAGCCAAGAGACCCAGTACTTC
CASSMSGSQETQYF
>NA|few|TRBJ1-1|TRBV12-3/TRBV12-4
TGTGCCAGCAGCTACACGATGAACACTGAAGCTTTCTTT
CASSYTMNTEAFF
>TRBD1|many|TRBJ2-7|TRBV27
TGTGCCAGCAGTTTATTCCTTAGGGACAGGGGCGAGCAGTACTTC
CASSLFLRDRGEQYF
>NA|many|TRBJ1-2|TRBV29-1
TGCAGCGTTGAATCCGGGGTTAACTATGGCTACACCTTC
CSVESGVNYGYTF
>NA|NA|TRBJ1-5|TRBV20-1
TGCAGTGCTAAAGACAGTTCCAATCAGCCCCAGCATTTT
CSAKDSSNQPQHF
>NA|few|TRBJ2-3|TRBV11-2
TGTGCCAGCAGCTTAGGTGGGGGAAATACGCAGTATTTT
CASSLGGGNTQYF
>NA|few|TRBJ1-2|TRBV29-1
TGCAGCGTTGAACGAAAGGGAACCCACTATGGCTACACCTTC
CSVERKGTHYGYTF
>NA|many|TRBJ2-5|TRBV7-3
TGTGCCAGCAGCTTAACAGGGAAAGAGACCCAGTACTTC
CASSLTGKETQYF
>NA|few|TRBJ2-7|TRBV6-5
TGTGCCAGCAGTTCGGGTCAGCTCTCCTACGAGCAGTACTTC
CASSSGQLSYEQYF
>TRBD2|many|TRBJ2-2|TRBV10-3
TGTGCCATCAGTGGGACTAGCACCGGGGAGCTGTTTTTT
CAISGTSTGELFF
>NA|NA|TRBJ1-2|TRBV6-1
TGTGCCAGCAGTAACAACTGGGGACGGAACTATGGCTACACCTTC
CASSNNWGRNYGYTF
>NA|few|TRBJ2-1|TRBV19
TGTGCCAGTAGTATAGATGTAAGCTCCTACAATGAGCAGTTCTTC
CASSIDVSSYNEQFF
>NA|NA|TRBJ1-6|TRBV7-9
TGTGCCAGCAGCTATAGGGAGGGGAGCAATTCACCCCTCCACTTT
CASSYREGSNSPLHF
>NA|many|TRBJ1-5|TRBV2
TGTGCCAGCAGTGAAGTCAATCAGCCCCAGCATTTT
CASSEVNQPQHF
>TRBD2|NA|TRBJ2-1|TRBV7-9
TGTGCCAGCAGCCCCGGGACTAGCCGGTTC
CASSPGTSRF
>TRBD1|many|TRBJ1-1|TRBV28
TGTGCCAGCAGTATACCGGGACAGGCAATCGAAGCTTTCTTT
CASSIPGQAIEAFF
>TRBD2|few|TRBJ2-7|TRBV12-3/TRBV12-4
TGTGCCAGCAGTTTGGGCCTAGCGGCCACCTACGAGCAGTACTTC
CASSLGLAATYEQYF
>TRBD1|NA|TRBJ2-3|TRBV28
TGTGCCAGCAGTTTTGGGGACAGGGGACACACAGATACGCAGTATTTT
CASSFGDRGHTDTQYF
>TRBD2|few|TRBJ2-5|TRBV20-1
TGCAGTGCTAGAAGGTCCGGGGGGCAAGAGACCCAGTACTTC
CSARRSGGQETQYF
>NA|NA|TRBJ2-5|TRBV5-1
TGCGCCAGCAGCCAATCGTTGAAAGAGACCCAGTACTTC
CASSQSLKETQYF
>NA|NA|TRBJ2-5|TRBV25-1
TGTGCCAGCAGTTCGAGGGAGACCCAGTACTTC
CASSSRETQYF
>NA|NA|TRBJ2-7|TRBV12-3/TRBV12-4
TGTGCCAGCAGCTCTTCCGGCCGGCAGGGTTACGAGCAGTACTTC
CASSSSGRQGYEQYF
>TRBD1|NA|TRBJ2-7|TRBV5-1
TGCGCCAGCGGACCGGGACAGGGGACATACGAGCAGTACTTC
CASGPGQGTYEQYF
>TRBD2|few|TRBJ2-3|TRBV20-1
TGCAGTGCTGGAAAAAGACTAGCGCACAACACAGATACGCAGTATTTT
CSAGKRLAHNTDTQYF
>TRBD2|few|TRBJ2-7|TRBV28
TGTGCCAGCAGTCTGCCCACTAGCGGGATCGGCTACGAGCAGTACTTC
CASSLPTSGIGYEQYF
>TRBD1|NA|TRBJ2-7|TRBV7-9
TGTGCCAGCAGCTTAGGAGGAGGACAGGGGGCCACCTACGAGCAGTACTTC
CASSLGGGQGATYEQYF
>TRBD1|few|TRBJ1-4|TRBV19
TGTGCCACTACCGGGACAGGGGGGGTGACTAATGAAAAACTGTTTTTT
CATTGTGGVTNEKLFF
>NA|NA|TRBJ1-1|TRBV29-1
TGCAGCGTTGCGCGGCAGGAGGCTGAAGCTTTCTTT
CSVARQEAEAFF
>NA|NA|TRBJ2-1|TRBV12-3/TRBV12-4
TGTGCCAGCAGTTTCGCTGGGCCGAGGGAGCAGTTCTTC
CASSFAGPREQFF
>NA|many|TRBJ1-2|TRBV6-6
TGTGCCAGCAGTTACGAATACTATGGCTACACCTTC
CASSYEYYGYTF
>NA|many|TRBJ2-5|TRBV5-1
TGCGCCAGCAGCTTGGGGGGATCCCTGTACCAAGAGACCCAGTACTTC
CASSLGGSLYQETQYF
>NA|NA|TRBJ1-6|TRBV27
TGTGCCAGCAGTACCTCCCCGCGGGGACTCAATTCACCCCTCCACTTT
CASSTSPRGLNSPLHF
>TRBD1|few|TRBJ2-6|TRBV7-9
TGTGCCAGCAGCTTTGGACAGGCTGGGGCCAACGTCCTGACTTTC
CASSFGQAGANVLTF
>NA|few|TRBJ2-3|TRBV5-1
TGCGCCAGCCAAGAAACACACACAGATACGCAGTATTTT
CASQETHTDTQYF
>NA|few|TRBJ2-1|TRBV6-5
TGTGCCAGCAGTGGCGGGACAGACAGTCTCTACAATGAGCAGTTCTTC
CASSGGTDSLYNEQFF
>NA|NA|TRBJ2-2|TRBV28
TGTGCCAGCACTTGGCGTGTCACCGGGGAGCTGTTTTTT
CASTWRVTGELFF
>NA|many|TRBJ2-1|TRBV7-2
TGTGCCAGCAGCCCCAGGGACCGGGGTACCTACAATGAGCAGTTCTTC
CASSPRDRGTYNEQFF
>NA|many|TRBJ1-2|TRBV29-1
TGCAGCGTTGATGGGCAGAACTATGGCTACACCTTC
CSVDGQNYGYTF
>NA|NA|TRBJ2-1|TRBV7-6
TGTGCCAGCAGCTTAGCCCGCTCCTACAATGAGCAGTTCTTC
CASSLARSYNEQFF
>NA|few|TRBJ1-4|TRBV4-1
TGCGCCAGCAGCCCGGGACGGAGCAATGAAAAACTGTTTTTT
CASSPGRSNEKLFF
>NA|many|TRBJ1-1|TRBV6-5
TGTGCCAGCAGTTATATTCAGGCGAACACTGAAGCTTTCTTT
CASSYIQANTEAFF
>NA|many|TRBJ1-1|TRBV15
TGTGCCACCAGCAGAGATCAAAGGCAGCCGAACACTGAAGCTTTCTTT
CATSRDQRQPNTEAFF